This is a list of T cell receptor beta chains from one sample in a study of T cell changes during pregnancy in multiple sclerosis. Generated by immunoSEQ multiplex PCR, the TCRdb table keeps only in-frame clones and is missing some. The repertoire holds around 71,000 clones, with around 92% as singletons. This specimen was peripheral blood, taken after pregnancy. These receptors originate from a female donor with multiple sclerosis, enrolled in a pregnancy study. The CDR3 runs from the conserved cysteine through the conserved F or W. Each record gives: J gene, V gene, D gene, clone size, CDR3 DNA, CDR3 protein. A D gene is named only where the DNA matches it firmly. A clone size is listed for some rows: how often the clone was seen (once, few, many), or a class if it is expanded.

j_gene: TRBJ2-3; v_gene: TRBV4-1; d_gene: -; abundance: -; CDR3nt: TGCGCCAGCAGCCAAGATTGGGGACTTGCCACAGATACGCAGTATTTT; CDR3aa: CASSQDWGLATDTQYF
j_gene: TRBJ2-7; v_gene: TRBV27; d_gene: -; abundance: once; CDR3nt: TGTGCCAGCAGTACTGGGGGCCCAAACCCCTACGAGCAGTACTTC; CDR3aa: CASSTGGPNPYEQYF
j_gene: TRBJ2-3; v_gene: TRBV5-1; d_gene: -; abundance: -; CDR3nt: TGCGCCAGCAGCCAGAACGTTGGTACAGATACGCAGTATTTT; CDR3aa: CASSQNVGTDTQYF
j_gene: TRBJ2-7; v_gene: TRBV6-5; d_gene: TRBD1; abundance: -; CDR3nt: TGTGCCAGCAGTTACCGGGACAGGGACTACGAGCAGTACTTC; CDR3aa: CASSYRDRDYEQYF
j_gene: TRBJ2-3; v_gene: TRBV6-4; d_gene: TRBD2; abundance: -; CDR3nt: TGTGCCAGCAGTCCCACCAGCGGGGGCACAGATACGCAGTATTTT; CDR3aa: CASSPTSGGTDTQYF
j_gene: TRBJ2-5; v_gene: TRBV5-4; d_gene: TRBD2; abundance: -; CDR3nt: TGTGCCAGCAGCTCATTAGCGGGAGAGACCCAGTACTTC; CDR3aa: CASSSLAGETQYF
j_gene: TRBJ2-3; v_gene: TRBV7-9; d_gene: TRBD1; abundance: -; CDR3nt: TGTGCCAGCAGCACTGGACAGGGAACAGATACGCAGTATTTT; CDR3aa: CASSTGQGTDTQYF
j_gene: TRBJ1-5; v_gene: TRBV30; d_gene: -; abundance: once; CDR3nt: TGTGCCTGGAGTGTAGATTACGGCAGGGGCAATCAGCCCCAGCATTTT; CDR3aa: CAWSVDYGRGNQPQHF
j_gene: TRBJ2-2; v_gene: TRBV4-2; d_gene: TRBD2; abundance: -; CDR3nt: TGTGCCAGCAGCCAAGCAACGGGAGGGAACACCGGGGAGCTGTTTTTT; CDR3aa: CASSQATGGNTGELFF
j_gene: TRBJ2-5; v_gene: TRBV5-1; d_gene: TRBD2; abundance: -; CDR3nt: TGCGCCAGCAGCTTGGGGGCTAGCGGGAGGGCCGCGTGGGAGACCCAGTACTTC; CDR3aa: CASSLGASGRAAWETQYF
j_gene: TRBJ2-1; v_gene: TRBV30; d_gene: TRBD2; abundance: -; CDR3nt: TGTGCCTGGACTCCCGGGACTACCTCCTACAATGAGCAGTTCTTC; CDR3aa: CAWTPGTTSYNEQFF
j_gene: TRBJ2-6; v_gene: TRBV7-9; d_gene: TRBD1; abundance: -; CDR3nt: TGTGCCAGCAGCGGGGACAGCCCCTCTGGGGCCAACGTCCTGACTTTC; CDR3aa: CASSGDSPSGANVLTF
j_gene: TRBJ1-2; v_gene: TRBV7-2; d_gene: -; abundance: -; CDR3nt: TGTGCCAGCAGCTTAACCCCAGCTAACTATGGCTACACCTTC; CDR3aa: CASSLTPANYGYTF
j_gene: TRBJ1-3; v_gene: TRBV27; d_gene: -; abundance: -; CDR3nt: TGTGCCAGCAGTCCAGGGGCCAGCTCTGGAAACACCATATATTTT; CDR3aa: CASSPGASSGNTIYF
j_gene: TRBJ2-1; v_gene: TRBV5-6; d_gene: TRBD2; abundance: -; CDR3nt: TGTGCCAGCAGCTTGGGTTCTAGCGGGAGGGAGGCCTACAATGAGCAGTTCTTC; CDR3aa: CASSLGSSGREAYNEQFF
j_gene: TRBJ1-2; v_gene: TRBV5-4; d_gene: -; abundance: -; CDR3nt: TGTGCCAGCAGCTTGGACCAGAATGGCTACACCTTC; CDR3aa: CASSLDQNGYTF
j_gene: TRBJ1-3; v_gene: TRBV5-1; d_gene: TRBD1; abundance: -; CDR3nt: TGCGCCAGCAGCTTTACAGGGGATAGAAACACCATATATTTT; CDR3aa: CASSFTGDRNTIYF
j_gene: TRBJ1-3; v_gene: TRBV30; d_gene: -; abundance: -; CDR3nt: TGTGCCTGGAGTACGGGGGGTGGAAACACCATATATTTT; CDR3aa: CAWSTGGGNTIYF
j_gene: TRBJ1-2; v_gene: TRBV18; d_gene: TRBD1; abundance: once; CDR3nt: TGTGCCAGCTCCGTTTATGGACAGGAGGCTTATGGCTACACCTTC; CDR3aa: CASSVYGQEAYGYTF
j_gene: TRBJ2-7; v_gene: TRBV5-6; d_gene: TRBD1; abundance: once; CDR3nt: TGTGCCAGCAGCCTGCCAACAGGGGGCTACATATCCTACGAGCAGTACTTC; CDR3aa: CASSLPTGGYISYEQYF
j_gene: TRBJ1-1; v_gene: TRBV25-1; d_gene: -; abundance: -; CDR3nt: TGTGCCAGCAGTGAATATCAGGGCGGCACTGAAGCTTTCTTT; CDR3aa: CASSEYQGGTEAFF
j_gene: TRBJ1-5; v_gene: TRBV2; d_gene: TRBD1; abundance: -; CDR3nt: TGTGCCAGCAGGGGGACAGGGGGCGGTCAGCCCCAGCATTTT; CDR3aa: CASRGTGGGQPQHF
j_gene: TRBJ2-7; v_gene: TRBV6-6; d_gene: TRBD2; abundance: -; CDR3nt: TGTGCCAGCAGATCCAGGACTAGTTCGGGGTACGAGCAGTACTTC; CDR3aa: CASRSRTSSGYEQYF
j_gene: TRBJ2-7; v_gene: TRBV7-9; d_gene: TRBD1; abundance: -; CDR3nt: TGTGCCAGCAGCCCTCTCCGCCGGGACAGTCCCTACGAGCAGTACTTC; CDR3aa: CASSPLRRDSPYEQYF
j_gene: TRBJ2-7; v_gene: TRBV4-2; d_gene: TRBD2; abundance: -; CDR3nt: TGTGCCAGCAGCCAAGTATCCCTCAGCGGGAGCGAGCAGTACTTC; CDR3aa: CASSQVSLSGSEQYF
j_gene: TRBJ1-4; v_gene: TRBV7-6; d_gene: -; abundance: -; CDR3nt: TGTGCCAGCAGCGCCCGGGACACAACTAATGAAAAACTGTTTTTT; CDR3aa: CASSARDTTNEKLFF
j_gene: TRBJ1-1; v_gene: TRBV9; d_gene: -; abundance: -; CDR3nt: TGTGCCAGCAGCGTAGTTCGGGGGGCGAACACTGAAGCTTTCTTT; CDR3aa: CASSVVRGANTEAFF
j_gene: TRBJ1-5; v_gene: TRBV2; d_gene: -; abundance: -; CDR3nt: TGTGCCAGCAGTGAAGTACCCGGTCGTCCCCAGCATTTT; CDR3aa: CASSEVPGRPQHF
j_gene: TRBJ2-7; v_gene: TRBV27; d_gene: TRBD1; abundance: -; CDR3nt: TGTGCCAGCAGTTCCTACAGGGGAAGCTACGAGCAGTACTTC; CDR3aa: CASSSYRGSYEQYF
j_gene: TRBJ2-5; v_gene: TRBV6-1; d_gene: TRBD2; abundance: once; CDR3nt: TGTGCCAGCAGTGAGGCAGCGGGGACTGCAGAGACCCAGTACTTC; CDR3aa: CASSEAAGTAETQYF
j_gene: TRBJ2-7; v_gene: TRBV28; d_gene: -; abundance: -; CDR3nt: TGTGCCAGCAGTAAGGCCGACAGTTACCCTGACGAGCAGTACTTC; CDR3aa: CASSKADSYPDEQYF
j_gene: TRBJ1-2; v_gene: TRBV19; d_gene: TRBD1; abundance: -; CDR3nt: TGTGCCAGTACTAAAGACAGGGGCGCGACCCTTTGGTATGGCTACACCTTC; CDR3aa: CASTKDRGATLWYGYTF
j_gene: TRBJ2-1; v_gene: TRBV5-1; d_gene: -; abundance: -; CDR3nt: TGCGCCAGCAGCCCAGGGAAGGCCTACAATGAGCAGTTCTTC; CDR3aa: CASSPGKAYNEQFF
j_gene: TRBJ2-1; v_gene: TRBV7-9; d_gene: TRBD2; abundance: -; CDR3nt: TGTGCCAGCAGCCCACTAGCGGCCCGCTACAATGAGCAGTTCTTC; CDR3aa: CASSPLAARYNEQFF
j_gene: TRBJ1-4; v_gene: TRBV29-1; d_gene: -; abundance: -; CDR3nt: TGCAGCGTTCGACAGCTTAATGAAAAACTGTTTTTT; CDR3aa: CSVRQLNEKLFF
j_gene: TRBJ2-1; v_gene: TRBV10-1; d_gene: TRBD2; abundance: -; CDR3nt: TGCGCCAGCAGTGAAAATCGAGCGGGAGGAGGCAATGAGCAGTTCTTC; CDR3aa: CASSENRAGGGNEQFF
j_gene: TRBJ2-2; v_gene: TRBV5-8; d_gene: -; abundance: -; CDR3nt: TGTGCCAGCAGCTTGGGGGGAGGAACGAACACCGGGGAGCTGTTTTTT; CDR3aa: CASSLGGGTNTGELFF
j_gene: TRBJ2-3; v_gene: TRBV6-5; d_gene: -; abundance: -; CDR3nt: TGTGCCAGCAGTTACTCGGACAAGAGCACAGATACGCAGTATTTT; CDR3aa: CASSYSDKSTDTQYF
j_gene: TRBJ1-2; v_gene: TRBV2; d_gene: TRBD1; abundance: -; CDR3nt: TGTGCCAGCAGTCCCACAACAGGGGCCTCCCACTATGGCTACACCTTC; CDR3aa: CASSPTTGASHYGYTF
j_gene: TRBJ2-7; v_gene: TRBV2; d_gene: TRBD1; abundance: -; CDR3nt: TGTGCCAGCAGTGCGGACAGGTCCTACTCCTACGAGCAGTACTTC; CDR3aa: CASSADRSYSYEQYF
j_gene: TRBJ2-1; v_gene: TRBV18; d_gene: -; abundance: -; CDR3nt: TGTGCCAGCTCACCACCCCGCACAACAAGCTCCTACAATGAGCAGTTCTTC; CDR3aa: CASSPPRTTSSYNEQFF
j_gene: TRBJ1-1; v_gene: TRBV6-5; d_gene: -; abundance: -; CDR3nt: TGTGCCAGCAGAAGGAGCACTGAAGCTTTCTTT; CDR3aa: CASRRSTEAFF
j_gene: TRBJ2-5; v_gene: TRBV7-9; d_gene: -; abundance: -; CDR3nt: TGTGCCAGCAGCTCAGGGTGGGAGACCCAGTACTTC; CDR3aa: CASSSGWETQYF
j_gene: TRBJ2-1; v_gene: TRBV29-1; d_gene: -; abundance: -; CDR3nt: TGCAGCGTCGGGTCGGGGGAGCAGTTCTTC; CDR3aa: CSVGSGEQFF
j_gene: TRBJ2-3; v_gene: TRBV19; d_gene: TRBD1; abundance: -; CDR3nt: TGTGCCAGTATCCCGACAGGGCGGTATCGCACAGATACGCAGTATTTT; CDR3aa: CASIPTGRYRTDTQYF
j_gene: TRBJ2-1; v_gene: TRBV11-2; d_gene: -; abundance: once; CDR3nt: TGTGCCAGCAACTTGGGCTACTCTAACAATGAGCAGTTCTTC; CDR3aa: CASNLGYSNNEQFF
j_gene: TRBJ1-3; v_gene: TRBV4-3; d_gene: -; abundance: -; CDR3nt: TGCGCCAGCAGCCAAGAAGTACTTGGTGGAAACACCATATATTTT; CDR3aa: CASSQEVLGGNTIYF
j_gene: TRBJ1-4; v_gene: TRBV15; d_gene: -; abundance: -; CDR3nt: TGTGCCACCAGCAGATCCGAGGGAAAACTGTTTTTT; CDR3aa: CATSRSEGKLFF
j_gene: TRBJ1-1; v_gene: TRBV5-4; d_gene: -; abundance: -; CDR3nt: TGTGCCAGCAGCATTGACAGCTACACTGAAGCTTTCTTT; CDR3aa: CASSIDSYTEAFF
j_gene: TRBJ2-3; v_gene: TRBV6-4; d_gene: -; abundance: -; CDR3nt: TGTGCCAGCAGTGTCCCTCTGGACACGGATACGCAGTATTTT; CDR3aa: CASSVPLDTDTQYF
j_gene: TRBJ2-7; v_gene: TRBV5-1; d_gene: -; abundance: -; CDR3nt: TGCGCCAGCAGCCCTAGCGAGTGGTACGAGCAGTACTTC; CDR3aa: CASSPSEWYEQYF
j_gene: TRBJ2-3; v_gene: TRBV18; d_gene: TRBD1; abundance: -; CDR3nt: TGTGCCAGCTCAGGGGCAGGGGGCAGCGATACGCAGTATTTT; CDR3aa: CASSGAGGSDTQYF
j_gene: TRBJ1-1; v_gene: TRBV19; d_gene: -; abundance: -; CDR3nt: TGTGCCAGTAGTATTACCAGATATAACACTGAAGCTTTCTTT; CDR3aa: CASSITRYNTEAFF
j_gene: TRBJ1-2; v_gene: TRBV5-1; d_gene: TRBD1; abundance: -; CDR3nt: TGCGCCAGCAGCCCAGGACAGGGTTTAGGGTATGGCTACACCTTC; CDR3aa: CASSPGQGLGYGYTF